The T cell receptor (beta chain) under discussion was sequenced for a study of shared clonotypes between healthy human individuals. Execution of the assay was at deep level. TCRdb's copy holds only in-frame clones and misses some; the assay was immunoSEQ multiplex PCR. The top ten clones hold 0.37% of a sample with approximately 2,000,000 clones, 92% of them seen once. Germline CDR1 reads LNHNV; CDR2 reads YYDKDF (reference sequence). With 4 bases removed from V and 5 bases from J, the gap between germline ends came to 18 bases. The CDR3 loop spans 16 amino acids. The sequence derives from a man aged 18-30 years in good health. Some clones in this sample may be carry-over from other donors' samples. Sample: naive CD4+ T cells from PBMCs. Subset here: CD45RA+ positively selected. The chain links TRBV15 to TRBJ2-1; perhaps D is TRBD1 or TRBD2 (6 bases each). CDR3 sequence: CATSKGGLPYDNEQFF. The CDR3 region has the DNA TGTGCCACCAGCAAGGGGGGACTCCCTTATGACAATGAGCAGTTCTTC.